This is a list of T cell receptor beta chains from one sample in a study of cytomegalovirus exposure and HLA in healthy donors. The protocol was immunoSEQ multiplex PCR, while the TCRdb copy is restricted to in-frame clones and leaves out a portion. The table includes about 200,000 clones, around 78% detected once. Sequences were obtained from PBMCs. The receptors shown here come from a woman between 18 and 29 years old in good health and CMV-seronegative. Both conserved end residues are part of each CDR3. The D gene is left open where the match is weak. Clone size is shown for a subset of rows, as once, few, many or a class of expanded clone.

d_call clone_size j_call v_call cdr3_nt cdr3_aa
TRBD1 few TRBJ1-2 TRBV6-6 TGTGCCAGCAGGCTGACAGGGAAAGACTATGGCTACACCTTC CASRLTGKDYGYTF
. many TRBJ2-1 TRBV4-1 TGCGCCAGCAGCCAAGGGGTGACACCATTCAATGAGCAGTTCTTC CASSQGVTPFNEQFF
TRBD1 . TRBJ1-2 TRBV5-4 TGTGCCAGCAGCTTGCCGACGGGACAGGGGACCTATGGCTACACCTTC CASSLPTGQGTYGYTF
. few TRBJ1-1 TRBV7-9 TGTGCCAGCAGCTTCCCAATGCCTGAAGCTTTCTTT CASSFPMPEAFF
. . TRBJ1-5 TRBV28 TGTGCCAGCAGTACACCCCTTCCGAGGGCGGGACAGCCCCAGCATTTT CASSTPLPRAGQPQHF
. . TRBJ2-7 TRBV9 TGTGCCAGCAGCGTAGAAGGGGGGCGAGAGCAGTACTTC CASSVEGGREQYF
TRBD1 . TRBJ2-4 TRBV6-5 TGTGCCAGCAGACCCGGACAGGGCGACATTCAGTACTTC CASRPGQGDIQYF
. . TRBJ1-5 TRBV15 TGTGCCACCAGCAGAGATCGGGGGGGAGCTCCTCTCGGGCCCCAGCATTTT CATSRDRGGAPLGPQHF
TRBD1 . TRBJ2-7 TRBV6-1 TGTGCCAGTATGACGACAGGGGGCACAGGGCAGTACTTC CASMTTGGTGQYF
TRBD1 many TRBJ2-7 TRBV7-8 TGTGCCAGCAGCTCTACGGGACAGACCTACGAGCAGTACTTC CASSSTGQTYEQYF
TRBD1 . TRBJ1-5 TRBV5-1 TGCGCCAGCAGCCCCGGACAGGGCGGTCAGCCCCAGCATTTT CASSPGQGGQPQHF
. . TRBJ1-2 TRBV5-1 TGCGCCAGCAGCTTGTTCGCTAACTATGGCTACACCTTC CASSLFANYGYTF
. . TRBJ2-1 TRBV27 TGTGCCAGCAGTTTAAGTTTCTTCGGGGGGCGAAATGAGCAGTTCTTC CASSLSFFGGRNEQFF
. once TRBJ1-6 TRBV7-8 TGTGCCAGCAGCTTCGAGGGAGTTAATTCACCCCTCCACTTT CASSFEGVNSPLHF
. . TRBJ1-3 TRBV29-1 TGCAGCGTTGAAGATACCCCGGCCCATGGCTCTGGAAACACCATATATTTT CSVEDTPAHGSGNTIYF
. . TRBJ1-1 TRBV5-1 TGCGCCAGCAGCTTGTCAGGGGCCAACACTGAAGCTTTCTTT CASSLSGANTEAFF
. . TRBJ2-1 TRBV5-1 TGCGCCAGCAGCTTGGGGGCGGGCCCATTCGATGAGCAGTTCTTC CASSLGAGPFDEQFF
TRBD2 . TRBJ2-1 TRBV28 TGTGCCAGCAGCAACAACGGACTAGCGGAGAGCAATGAGCAGTTCTTC CASSNNGLAESNEQFF
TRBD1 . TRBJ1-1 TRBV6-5 TGTGCCAGCAGTTACACGGGACAGTATGGAACTGAAGCTTTCTTT CASSYTGQYGTEAFF
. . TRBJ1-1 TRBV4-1 TGCGCCAGCAGCCAAGAGGCGTGGGACACTGAAGCTTTCTTT CASSQEAWDTEAFF
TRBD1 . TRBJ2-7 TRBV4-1 TGCGCCAGCAGCCTAAATATCGGACAGGGCGTCGAGCAGTACTTC CASSLNIGQGVEQYF
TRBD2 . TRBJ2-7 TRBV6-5 TGTGCCAGCAGTTACTCGTTCGGGACTAGTCATTACGAGCAGTACTTC CASSYSFGTSHYEQYF
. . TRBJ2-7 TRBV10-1 TGCGCCAGCAGTGAGTCGGGCAGCCCCTTGGAGCAGTACTTC CASSESGSPLEQYF
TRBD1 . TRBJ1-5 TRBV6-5 TGTGCCAGCAGTCCTCGGACAGGGGGGTGGCAGCCCCAGCATTTT CASSPRTGGWQPQHF
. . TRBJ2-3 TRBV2 TGTGCCAGCAGTGCCGGTATCCATACTAGCACAGATACGCAGTATTTT CASSAGIHTSTDTQYF
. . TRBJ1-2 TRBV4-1 TGCGCCAGCAGCCAAGTCCCAGGGGCTAAGGGCTACACCTTC CASSQVPGAKGYTF
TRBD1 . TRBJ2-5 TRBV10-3 TGTGCCATCAGTGAGTCGACAGGGCCAGAGACCCAGTACTTC CAISESTGPETQYF
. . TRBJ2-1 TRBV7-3 TGTGCCAGCAGCTTAATGCGGGACTCCTACAATGAGCAGTTCTTC CASSLMRDSYNEQFF
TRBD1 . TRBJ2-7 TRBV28 TGTGCCAGCGCCAGCGCCGGGACAGGGGAGAGGGAGCAGTACTTC CASASAGTGEREQYF
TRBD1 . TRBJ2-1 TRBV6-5 TGTGCCAGCAGTTCACGCTGGACAGGCTCCTACAATGAGCAGTTCTTC CASSSRWTGSYNEQFF
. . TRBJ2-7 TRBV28 TGTGCCAGCAGTTTAAACCGGGAGATTCACGAGCAGTACTTC CASSLNREIHEQYF
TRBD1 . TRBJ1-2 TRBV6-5 TGTGCCAGCAGCAGACAGGGGAAGACTGGTGGCTACACCTTC CASSRQGKTGGYTF